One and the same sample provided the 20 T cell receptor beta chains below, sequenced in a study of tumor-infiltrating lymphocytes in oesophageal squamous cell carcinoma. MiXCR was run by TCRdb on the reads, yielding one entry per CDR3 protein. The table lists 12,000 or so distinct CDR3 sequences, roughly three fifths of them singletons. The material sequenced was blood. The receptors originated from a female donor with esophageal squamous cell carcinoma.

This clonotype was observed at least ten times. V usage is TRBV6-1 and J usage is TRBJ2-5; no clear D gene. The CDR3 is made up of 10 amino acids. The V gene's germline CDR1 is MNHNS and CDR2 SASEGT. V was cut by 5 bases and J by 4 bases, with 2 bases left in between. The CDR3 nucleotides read TGTGCCAGCAGTTCAGAGACCCAGTACTTC. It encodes CASSSETQYF.

This chain's CDR3 is CAISEGQGQPQHF. DNA of the CDR3: TGTGCCATCAGTGAGGGTCAGGGTCAGCCCCAGCATTTT. V gene TRBV10-3 combines with J gene TRBJ1-5; TRBD1 is a possible D gene (5 bases). The CDR3 totals 13 residues. V dropped 2 bases and J dropped 6 bases, with 8 bases sitting between them. Germline lookup yields CDR1 ENHRY and CDR2 SYGVKD.

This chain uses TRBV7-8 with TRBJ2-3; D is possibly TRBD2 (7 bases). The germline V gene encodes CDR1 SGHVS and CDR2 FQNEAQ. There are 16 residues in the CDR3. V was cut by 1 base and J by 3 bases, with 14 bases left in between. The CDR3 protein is CASSLEGGGPTDTQYF. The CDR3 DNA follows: TGTGCCAGCAGCTTAGAGGGGGGAGGGCCTACAGATACGCAGTATTTT.

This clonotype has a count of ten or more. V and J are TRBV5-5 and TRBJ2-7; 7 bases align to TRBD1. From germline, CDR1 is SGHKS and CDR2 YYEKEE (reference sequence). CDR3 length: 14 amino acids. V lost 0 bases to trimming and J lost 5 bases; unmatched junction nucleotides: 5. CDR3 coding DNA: TGTGCCAGCAGCTTGGAGGGGGCGCGACACGAGCAGTACTTC. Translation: CASSLEGARHEQYF.

This chain's CDR3 is CASSLGGAADTQYF. The CDR3 DNA reads as TGTGCCAGCAGCTTAGGGGGGGCCGCAGATACGCAGTATTTT. The chain links TRBV7-3 to TRBJ2-3, with D perhaps matching TRBD2 (7 bases). This CDR3 is 14 amino acids long. V lost 2 bases and J lost 4, with 10 bases in between. Per germline, CDR1 SGHTA and CDR2 FQGTGA.

CDR3 loop: CASSLNGNADTQYF. As DNA, the CDR3 is TGTGCCAGCAGCTTAAACGGGAACGCAGATACGCAGTATTTT. The chain links TRBV7-6 to TRBJ2-3, with a weak D call TRBD2 (5 bases). Germline CDR1 reads SGHVS; CDR2 reads FNYEAQ. V was clipped by 2 bases and J by 4 bases, with 10 bases between them. The CDR3 is made up of 14 amino acids.

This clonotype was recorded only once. The chain's CDR3 is CASSLSSGDQETQYF. The CDR3 DNA is TGCGCCAGCAGCTTGTCTTCCGGGGACCAAGAGACCCAGTACTTC. The genes are TRBV5-1 and TRBJ2-1; TRBD2 might be the D (5 bases). Judging by the DNA end, TRBJ2-5 fits better; the J call may be wrong. Germline V gene lookup returns CDR1 SGHRS and CDR2 YFSETQ. CDR3 length: 15 residues.

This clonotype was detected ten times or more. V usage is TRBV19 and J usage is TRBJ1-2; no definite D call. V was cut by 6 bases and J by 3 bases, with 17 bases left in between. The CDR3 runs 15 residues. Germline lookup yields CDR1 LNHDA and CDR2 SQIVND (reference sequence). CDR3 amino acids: CASSPTSAGHYGYTF. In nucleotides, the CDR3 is TGTGCCAGTAGCCCCACTTCGGCGGGTCACTATGGCTACACCTTC.

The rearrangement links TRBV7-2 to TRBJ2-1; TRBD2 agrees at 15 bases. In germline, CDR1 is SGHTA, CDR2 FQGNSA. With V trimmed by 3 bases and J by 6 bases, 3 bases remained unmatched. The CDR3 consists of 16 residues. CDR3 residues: CASSLGLAGGSNEQFF. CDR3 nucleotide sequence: TGTGCCAGCAGCTTGGGACTAGCGGGAGGTTCCAATGAGCAGTTCTTC.

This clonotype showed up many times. The CDR3 bases are TGCGCCAGCAGCCAAGATCAGGGGAAACAAGAGACCCAGTACTTC. Translating gives CASSQDQGKQETQYF. The V call is TRBV4-1, the J call TRBJ2-5; weak D call: TRBD1 (6 bases). V shed 0 bases and J shed 2 bases, with 10 bases lying between them. Germline values: CDR1 MGHRA, CDR2 YSYEKL. This CDR3 comprises 15 residues.

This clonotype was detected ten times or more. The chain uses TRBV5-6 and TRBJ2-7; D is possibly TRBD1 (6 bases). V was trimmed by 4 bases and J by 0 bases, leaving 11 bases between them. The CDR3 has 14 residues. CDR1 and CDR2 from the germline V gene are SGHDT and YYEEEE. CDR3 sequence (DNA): TGTGCCAGCAGCCACGACAGGAGCTCCTACGAGCAGTACTTC. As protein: CASSHDRSSYEQYF.

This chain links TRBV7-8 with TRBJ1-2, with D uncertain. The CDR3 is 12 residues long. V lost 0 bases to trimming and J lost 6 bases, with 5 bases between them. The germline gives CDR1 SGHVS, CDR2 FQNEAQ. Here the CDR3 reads CASSLAGHGYTF. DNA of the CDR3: TGTGCCAGCAGCTTAGCCGGACATGGCTACACCTTC.

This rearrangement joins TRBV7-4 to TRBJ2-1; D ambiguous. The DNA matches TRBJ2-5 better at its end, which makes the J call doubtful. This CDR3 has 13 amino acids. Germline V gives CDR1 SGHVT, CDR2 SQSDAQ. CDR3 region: CASSLGSQETQYF. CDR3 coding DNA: TGTGCCAGCAGCTTAGGATCACAAGAGACCCAGTACTTC.

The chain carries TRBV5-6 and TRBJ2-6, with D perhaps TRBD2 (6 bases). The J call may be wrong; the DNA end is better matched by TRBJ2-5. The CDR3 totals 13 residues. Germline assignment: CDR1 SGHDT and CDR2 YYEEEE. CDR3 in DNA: TGTGCCAGCAGCTTGTCCCGGGGGGAGACCCAGTACTTC. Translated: CASSLSRGETQYF.

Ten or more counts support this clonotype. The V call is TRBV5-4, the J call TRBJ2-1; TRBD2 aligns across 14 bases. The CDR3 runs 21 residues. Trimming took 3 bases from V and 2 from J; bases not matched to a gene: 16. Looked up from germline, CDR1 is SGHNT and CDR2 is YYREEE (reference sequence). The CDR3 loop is CASSSHRGGLAGEGAYNEQFF. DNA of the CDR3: TGTGCCAGCAGCTCCCACCGGGGGGGACTAGCGGGAGAAGGGGCCTACAATGAGCAGTTCTTC.

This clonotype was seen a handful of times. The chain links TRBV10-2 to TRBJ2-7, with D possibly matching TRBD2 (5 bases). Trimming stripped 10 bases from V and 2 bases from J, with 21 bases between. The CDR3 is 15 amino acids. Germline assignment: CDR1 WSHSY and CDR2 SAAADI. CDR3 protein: CATNLGEGATYEQYF. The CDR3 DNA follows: TGCGCCACCAATCTAGGCGAGGGAGCAACCTACGAGCAGTACTTC.

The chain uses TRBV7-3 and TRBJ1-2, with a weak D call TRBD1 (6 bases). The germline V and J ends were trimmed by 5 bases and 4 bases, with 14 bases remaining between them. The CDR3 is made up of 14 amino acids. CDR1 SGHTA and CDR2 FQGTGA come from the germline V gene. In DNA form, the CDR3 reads TGTGCCAGCAGCCCCGGGACACTCGGCTATGGCTACACCTTC. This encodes CASSPGTLGYGYTF.

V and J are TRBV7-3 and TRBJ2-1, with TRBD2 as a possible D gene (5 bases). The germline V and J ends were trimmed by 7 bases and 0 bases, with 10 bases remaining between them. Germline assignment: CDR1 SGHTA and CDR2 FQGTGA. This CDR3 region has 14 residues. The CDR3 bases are TGTGCCAGCACCGTGGGGAGCTCCTACAATGAGCAGTTCTTC. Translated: CASTVGSSYNEQFF.

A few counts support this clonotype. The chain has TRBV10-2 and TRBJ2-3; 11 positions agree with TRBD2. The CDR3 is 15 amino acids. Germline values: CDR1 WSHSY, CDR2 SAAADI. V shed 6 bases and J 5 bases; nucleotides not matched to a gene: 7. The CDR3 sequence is CASRRTSGLGDTQYF. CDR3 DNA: TGCGCCAGCAGAAGGACTAGCGGGCTCGGAGATACGCAGTATTTT.

The CDR3 spells CASSLGPTRNKNIQYF. The CDR3 DNA reads as TGTGCCAGCAGCTTAGGCCCGACTAGAAATAAAAACATTCAGTACTTC. The rearrangement links TRBV7-2 to TRBJ2-4, with D possibly TRBD2 on 6 matching bases. V was pared by 1 base and J by 4 bases, with 14 bases between. Germline V gene lookup returns CDR1 SGHTA and CDR2 FQGNSA. This CDR3 has 16 amino acids.